This paragraph covers one TCR beta chain sequence. This clone was detected only once. What this receptor recognizes is not known. The record has no base qualities; no much larger clone is one base away. V trim: 5 bases; J trim: 7 bases; unmatched bases: 9. Counted from cysteine to phenylalanine, this CDR3 has 15 amino acids. This entry keeps only the CDR3 DNA: 45 bases, framed from base 1. Sequences KGHDR (CDR1) and SFDVKD (CDR2) are obtained from the germline V gene. This entry is derived from a study of blood T cell repertoires in COVID-19 (dated by TCRdb to 2018 to 2021). Study-wide context: The collaborator samples originated in the United States, Italy and Spain and spanned the acute and convalescent phases of COVID-19. The prospective study material was composed of cDNA or gDNA derived from T cells, B-cell-depleted T cells, or PBMCs. Deeply sampled blood TCRbeta repertoires from subjects exposed to, actively infected with, or recovered from COVID-19 were included in the dataset. A freely available public database, intended as a resource for researchers studying the immune response to SARS-CoV-2, is where the repertoires were released. The samples were drawn from the first 160 participants of the ongoing ImmuneRACE study and from some 1,300 subjects provided by 6 global collaborators. Nearly every sample came with metadata listing a de-identified subject ID, COVID-19 status, age in years and sex. Where available, HLA class I and class II types were obtained from metadata supplied by the sample provider rather than from assay-based typing.

At one collaborating source in Seattle, patients were enrolled during active infection and were followed longitudinally through the course of disease. Whole blood was collected in K2EDTA tubes by collaborating institutions according to the institutions' own protocols. For TCRbeta analysis, collaborators shipped samples as frozen whole blood, isolated PBMCs, or DNA extracted from either of those sample types. Beyond this particular receptor, the publication reports: The amount of clinical and demographic metadata varied by source and participant and was provided uncurated.

The immunoSEQ Assay, a bias-controlled multiplex PCR, was used to amplify TCRbeta CDR3 regions from genomic DNA. The authors processed their data as follows. Within the assay, amplification of reference gene primers was used to estimate how many nucleated cells each sample contained. To quantify the absolute abundance of each unique TCRbeta CDR3 rearrangement, sequence reads were collapsed and filtered. For each sample, productive Simpson clonality was calculated as the square root of Simpson's diversity index across productive rearrangements. Imported from immuneACCESS, the table was reduced by TCRdb to in-frame sequences with V and J called. These copies leave out some clones; in studies compared against another copy, an unresolved V gene accounts for under half, and the cause of the remainder is not known. V and J calls and clone size are given by that table; D and trimming were obtained from the DNA. Counted in this sample were about 170,000 clones; around 84% of them appeared once. The biggest ten clones account for 0.58% of the sample.

The sample comprised peripheral blood. The rearranged chain carries TRBV24-1 and TRBJ2-1; 8 middle bases align to TRBD2. The clonotype originates from a man between 60 and 75 years old with COVID-19, enrolled during active disease. The DNA reads as follows: TGTGCCACCAGTGTCGGGGGGGGCGTGGGGAATGAGCAGTTCTTC. It specifies CATSVGGGVGNEQFF.